These T cell receptor beta chains were read from a single sample in a study of vaccination and CD4 T cells after COVID-19. Their recognized antigens are unknown. TCRdb called the PCR reads again in MiXCR, with one record for every CDR3 protein. The sample lists 15,000 to 17,000 distinct CDR3 sequences, 45% to 60% seen once, with roughly 12% in the top ten. What was sequenced was CD4+ T cells from blood, cultured in vitro. Source of these receptors: a human donor who had recovered from COVID-19. Both conserved end residues are part of each CDR3. A D gene is named only where the DNA matches it firmly. The listing skips clone size in some rows; elsewhere it reads once, few, many or a size class.

TRBV7-2	-	-	TRBJ2-1	CASSLHANNEQFF	TGTGCCAGCAGCTTGCACGCAAACAATGAGCAGTTCTTC
TRBV28	-	-	TRBJ1-5	CASSGPRLPQHF	TGTGCCAGCAGTGGGCCCCGGCTGCCCCAGCATTTT
TRBV11-3	-	-	TRBJ1-1	CASSLAPGANRNTEAFF	TGTGCCAGCAGCTTAGCCCCGGGGGCGAACCGAAACACTGAAGCTTTCTTT
TRBV7-2	TRBD1	-	TRBJ2-7	CASSTGTAYGQYF	TGTGCCAGCAGCACCGGGACAGCCTACGGGCAGTACTTC
TRBV11-3	-	-	TRBJ1-1	CASSPPATGFGTEAFF	TGTGCCAGCAGCCCCCCGGCCACGGGATTTGGGACTGAAGCTTTCTTT
TRBV19	-	-	TRBJ1-6	CATRGGANSPLHF	TGTGCCACACGGGGGGGCGCGAATTCACCCCTCCACTTT
TRBV28	-	-	TRBJ1-1	CASSLGGLPEAFF	TGTGCCAGCAGTCTGGGAGGGCTGCCTGAAGCTTTCTTT
TRBV20-1	-	once	TRBJ2-3	CSATAGLSTDTQYF	TGCAGTGCTACAGCGGGTCTTAGCACAGATACGCAGTATTTT
TRBV11-3	-	few	TRBJ1-1	CASSPGAEGTEAFF	TGTGCCAGCAGCCCAGGGGCGGAGGGCACTGAAGCTTTCTTT
TRBV30	TRBD1	few	TRBJ1-1	CAAKGQRNTEAFF	TGTGCCGCCAAGGGACAGAGGAACACTGAAGCTTTCTTT
TRBV28	-	-	TRBJ1-2	CASSFQGRYGYTF	TGTGCCAGCAGTTTTCAGGGCCGCTATGGCTACACCTTC
TRBV7-3	-	few	TRBJ1-5	CASSLGPNQPQHF	TGTGCCAGCAGCCTGGGACCTAATCAGCCCCAGCATTTT
TRBV20-1	TRBD1	-	TRBJ2-2	CSARVAYRGLDTGELFF	TGCAGTGCTAGAGTCGCCTACAGGGGGCTGGACACCGGGGAGCTGTTTTTT
TRBV19	TRBD1	-	TRBJ1-1	CASSPRQGGRNTEAFF	TGTGCCAGTAGCCCAAGACAGGGGGGCAGGAACACTGAAGCTTTCTTT
TRBV2	-	-	TRBJ2-7	CASSRDFPYEQYF	TGTGCCAGCTCCCGGGACTTCCCCTACGAGCAGTACTTC
TRBV11-3	TRBD2	-	TRBJ2-3	CASSLGVAGARTDTQYF	TGTGCCAGCAGCTTAGGGGTAGCGGGGGCCCGCACAGATACGCAGTATTTT
TRBV11-2	TRBD2	-	TRBJ2-5	CASSLAATSGSGTQYF	TGTGCCAGCAGCTTAGCAGCCACTAGCGGGAGCGGGACCCAGTACTTC
TRBV4-1	-	-	TRBJ2-2	CASSPPRGTGELFF	TGCGCCAGCAGCCCTCCCAGGGGCACCGGGGAGCTGTTTTTT
TRBV2	TRBD1	-	TRBJ2-2	CASSGTVNTGELFF	TGTGCCAGCAGCGGGACAGTTAACACCGGGGAGCTGTTTTTT
TRBV6-5	-	-	TRBJ2-7	CASSYSRVYEQYF	TGTGCCAGCAGTTACTCCAGGGTGTACGAGCAGTACTTC
TRBV2	TRBD2	-	TRBJ2-1	CASSGRLAGVNEQFF	TGTGCCAGCTCAGGGCGCCTAGCGGGAGTTAATGAGCAGTTCTTC
TRBV7-9	-	-	TRBJ1-1	CASSLWEVSTEAFF	TGTGCCAGCAGCTTGTGGGAAGTTAGCACTGAAGCTTTCTTT
TRBV10-1	-	-	TRBJ1-2	CASSESVDYGYTF	TGCGCCAGCAGTGAGTCTGTAGACTATGGCTACACCTTC
TRBV20-1	TRBD2	-	TRBJ2-3	CSASHGAASGGTDTQYF	TGCAGTGCTAGTCACGGGGCGGCTAGCGGGGGCACAGATACGCAGTATTTT
TRBV7-9	TRBD2	-	TRBJ2-1	CASSSWTSGIYNEQFF	TGTGCCAGCAGCTCGTGGACTAGCGGGATCTACAATGAGCAGTTCTTC
TRBV19	-	-	TRBJ1-1	CASSIGQNTEAFF	TGTGCCAGTAGTATAGGGCAGAACACTGAAGCTTTCTTT
TRBV25-1	-	few	TRBJ1-6	CASSEGVGPNNSPLHF	TGTGCCAGCAGTGAGGGAGTGGGACCGAATAATTCACCCCTCCACTTT
TRBV27	-	few	TRBJ1-2	CASSPQGPSYGYTF	TGTGCCAGCAGTCCGCAGGGACCCTCCTATGGCTACACCTTC
TRBV5-1	-	-	TRBJ1-6	CASSSQQSSGSPLHF	TGCGCCAGCAGCTCCCAACAGAGCTCAGGTTCACCCCTCCACTTT
TRBV5-1	-	-	TRBJ1-1	CASSSDPRTEAFF	TGCGCCAGCAGCTCAGACCCCAGGACTGAAGCTTTCTTT
TRBV7-2	TRBD2	-	TRBJ2-5	CASSQEGPLAGGPLSETQYF	TGTGCCAGCAGTCAAGAGGGACCACTAGCGGGGGGGCCACTGTCAGAGACCCAGTACTTC
TRBV2	-	few	TRBJ1-2	CASSESGAHGYTF	TGTGCCAGCAGTGAGTCAGGGGCCCATGGCTACACCTTC
TRBV6-5	-	-	TRBJ1-2	CASSYSIGGFDYGYTF	TGTGCCAGCAGTTACTCGATCGGGGGGTTCGACTATGGCTACACCTTC
TRBV6-1	-	once	TRBJ1-5	CASSDRGLIQPQHF	TGTGCCAGCAGTGACCGGGGGCTCATTCAGCCCCAGCATTTT
TRBV20-1	TRBD2	-	TRBJ2-7	CSALTSGRGNEQYF	TGCAGTGCGCTGACTAGCGGGAGAGGGAACGAGCAGTACTTC
TRBV5-4	-	-	TRBJ2-3	CASSLGGGRADTQYF	TGTGCCAGCAGCTTGGGAGGGGGGCGGGCAGATACGCAGTATTTT
TRBV20-1	-	once	TRBJ2-7	CSARAPGGGHREQYF	TGCAGTGCTAGAGCCCCCGGCGGGGGCCATAGAGAGCAGTACTTC
TRBV6-1	-	-	TRBJ2-5	CASSSGLGGTQYF	TGTGCCAGCAGTAGCGGACTAGGGGGGACCCAGTACTTC
TRBV25-1	-	-	TRBJ2-5	CASSRVASETQYF	TGTGCCAGCAGTCGGGTCGCTAGTGAGACCCAGTACTTC
TRBV6-5	TRBD1	few	TRBJ2-7	CASSYHRDRAEQYF	TGTGCCAGCAGTTACCACCGGGACAGGGCCGAGCAGTACTTC
TRBV10-3	-	-	TRBJ2-3	CAISVVQASTDTQYF	TGTGCCATCAGTGTCGTTCAGGCGAGCACAGATACGCAGTATTTT
TRBV20-1	-	-	TRBJ1-1	CSASRDNPRINTEAFF	TGCAGTGCTAGTAGGGATAACCCCCGGATAAACACTGAAGCTTTCTTT
TRBV2	-	-	TRBJ2-2	CASTLEDGELFF	TGTGCCAGCACCCTAGAGGACGGGGAGCTGTTTTTT
TRBV4-3	-	-	TRBJ2-2	CASSQEPGADTGELFF	TGCGCCAGCAGCCAAGAGCCGGGGGCTGACACCGGGGAGCTGTTTTTT
TRBV6-5	TRBD1	-	TRBJ1-1	CASSYTQGVGTEAFF	TGTGCCAGCAGTTACACACAGGGGGTAGGGACTGAAGCTTTCTTT
TRBV6-1	-	-	TRBJ1-1	CASNWLNTEAFF	TGTGCCAGCAATTGGCTGAACACTGAAGCTTTCTTT
TRBV6-1	-	-	TRBJ2-2	CASRDLRGRSTGELFF	TGTGCCAGCAGAGACCTTAGGGGCAGGAGCACCGGGGAGCTGTTTTTT
TRBV20-1	TRBD2	-	TRBJ2-3	CSATPGLAGGSSTDTQYF	TGCAGTGCTACTCCGGGACTAGCGGGGGGATCTAGCACAGATACGCAGTATTTT
TRBV5-1	TRBD2	-	TRBJ2-5	CASSKAGTNLQETQYF	TGCGCCAGCAGTAAAGCCGGGACTAATCTACAAGAGACCCAGTACTTC
TRBV2	-	-	TRBJ1-1	CASSATAQGQSEAFF	TGTGCCAGCAGTGCCACAGCTCAGGGGCAGTCAGAAGCTTTCTTT
TRBV29-1	TRBD1	-	TRBJ2-5	CSGFQGEETQYF	TGCAGCGGATTCCAGGGGGAGGAGACCCAGTACTTC